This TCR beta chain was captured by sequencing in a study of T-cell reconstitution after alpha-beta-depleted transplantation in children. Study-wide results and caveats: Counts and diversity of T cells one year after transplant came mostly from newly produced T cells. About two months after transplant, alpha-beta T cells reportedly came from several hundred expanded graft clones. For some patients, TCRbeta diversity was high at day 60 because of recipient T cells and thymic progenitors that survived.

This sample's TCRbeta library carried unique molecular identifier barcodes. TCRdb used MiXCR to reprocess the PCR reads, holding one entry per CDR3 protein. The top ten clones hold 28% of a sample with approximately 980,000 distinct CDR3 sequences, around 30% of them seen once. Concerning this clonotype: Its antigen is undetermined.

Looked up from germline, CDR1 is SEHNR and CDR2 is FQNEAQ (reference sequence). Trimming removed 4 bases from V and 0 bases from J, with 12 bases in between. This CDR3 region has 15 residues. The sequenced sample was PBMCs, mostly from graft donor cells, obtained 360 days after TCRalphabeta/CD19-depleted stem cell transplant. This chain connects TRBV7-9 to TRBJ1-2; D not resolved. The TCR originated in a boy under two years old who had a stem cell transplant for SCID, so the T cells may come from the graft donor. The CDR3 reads CASSSSVRTNYGYTF. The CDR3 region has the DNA TGTGCCAGCAGCTCTAGCGTCCGTACTAACTATGGCTACACCTTC.